Each of the 10 T cell receptor beta chains below was sequenced from the same sample in a study of cytomegalovirus exposure and HLA in healthy donors. Amplification used 60 Vbeta primers and 13 Jbeta primers. Repertoires were generated with immunoSEQ multiplex PCR, while TCRdb's copy carries only in-frame clones and drops some. In the table there are 110,000 to 150,000 clones, 76% of which are singletons. The source material was PBMCs. The receptors here all came from a woman aged 40 to 55 in good health and CMV-seronegative.

V usage is TRBV6-6 and J usage is TRBJ1-2; TRBD1 might be the D (6 bases). Germline V gene sequence: CDR1 MNHNY, CDR2 SVGAGI (reference sequence). CDR3 length: 13 amino acids. V was clipped by 6 bases and J by 5 bases, with 13 bases between them. The CDR3 region has the DNA TGTGCCAGCAGCCCCGGGACAAGTTATGGCTACACCTTC. This translates into CASSPGTSYGYTF.

The rearrangement uses TRBV30 and TRBJ2-1; maybe TRBD2 (6 bases). CDR3 size: 14 residues. Trimming removed 2 bases at V and 8 bases at J, with 16 bases between. Germline CDR1 is GTSNPN and CDR2 is SVGIG (reference sequence). This chain's CDR3 is CAWSHGRGEDEQFF. CDR3 nucleotides: TGTGCCTGGAGTCATGGGCGAGGGGAGGATGAGCAGTTCTTC.

The rearrangement links TRBV5-4 to TRBJ2-3; D perhaps matches TRBD1 (6 bases). Trimming took off 2 bases at V and 1 base at J, with 11 bases between the two ends. The length of the CDR3 is 15 residues. Looked up from germline, CDR1 is SGHNT and CDR2 is YYREEE (reference sequence). In DNA form, the CDR3 reads TGTGCCAGCAGCTTAATACAGGGCGGCACAGATACGCAGTATTTT. It is translated as CASSLIQGGTDTQYF.

The chain links TRBV5-4 to TRBJ2-2; 9 bases align to TRBD1. Germline V lookup: CDR1 SGHNT, CDR2 YYREEE (reference sequence). This CDR3 has 15 residues. V lost 4 bases to trimming and J lost 7 bases; unmatched junction nucleotides: 8. The CDR3 DNA is TGTGCCAGCAGCCCCGCCGACAGGGGGGACGGGGAGCTGTTTTTT. This codes for CASSPADRGDGELFF.

This clone was seen only once. The J gene is TRBJ2-5, the V gene TRBV6-5; 7 bases align to TRBD1. Trimming cost V 2 bases and J 2 bases; bases outside gene matches: 8. Germline CDR1 MNHEY, CDR2 SVGAGI. The CDR3 is made up of 16 amino acids. CDR3 in amino acids: CASSYHRGPTQETQYF. CDR3 coding DNA: TGTGCCAGCAGTTACCACAGGGGACCGACTCAAGAGACCCAGTACTTC.

The rearrangement joins TRBV4-1 to TRBJ1-5, with 9 bases lining up with TRBD1. Germline V gives CDR1 MGHRA, CDR2 YSYEKL. The CDR3 has 18 residues. J gave up 3 bases and V 4 bases, and 13 bases lay outside the gene matches. The CDR3 region has the DNA TGCGCCAGCAGCCGGGGACAGGGAAGGGGCCTCAACAATCAGCCCCAGCATTTT. It is translated as CASSRGQGRGLNNQPQHF.

This clone was observed a few times. This sequence joins TRBV4-1 and TRBJ1-3; D ambiguous. The CDR3 has 16 residues. The germline V gene has CDR1 MGHRA and CDR2 YSYEKL. Trimming removed 4 bases at V and 1 base at J, with 14 bases between. CDR3 coding DNA: TGCGCCAGCAGCCTTATCTTTCGGGGATCTGGAAACACCATATATTTT. Translating it yields CASSLIFRGSGNTIYF.

The CDR3 region is CASSYPITGGDMAFF. In DNA, the CDR3 is TGTGCCAGCAGTTATCCAATCACAGGGGGAGACATGGCTTTCTTT. The J gene is TRBJ1-1, the V gene TRBV6-6, with 8 bases identical to TRBD1. Germline V gene lookup returns CDR1 MNHNY and CDR2 SVGAGI (reference sequence). This CDR3 has 15 amino acids. Trimming cost V 3 bases and J 11 bases; bases outside gene matches: 14.

This clone was picked up one time. The J gene is TRBJ2-4, the V gene TRBV5-1, with 12 bases fitting TRBD1. CDR1 and CDR2 (germline): SGHRS, YFSETQ. The ends lost 3 bases at V and 0 bases at J; junction bases unmatched: 4. This CDR3 is 17 amino acids long. The CDR3 DNA is TGCGCCAGCAGCTCCGGGACAGGGGGCATAGCCAAAAACATTCAGTACTTC. This gives the protein CASSSGTGGIAKNIQYF.

This clone was seen a single time. The chain carries TRBV2 and TRBJ2-7; D call uncertain. In germline, CDR1 is SNHLY, CDR2 FYNNEI. There are 14 residues in the CDR3. Trimming cost V 2 bases and J 0 bases, with 8 bases left between them. The CDR3, as DNA: TGTGCCAGCAGTGAACGCTGGCTCTCCTACGAGCAGTACTTC. Residues: CASSERWLSYEQYF.